This T cell receptor (beta chain) was sequenced in a study of CXCR3-negative and CXCR3-positive naive CD8 T cells. Overall study: Sequencing brought in 120 million to 150 million TRB reads altogether, and each library got about 1.5 +/- 0.3 million.

Overall study findings and caveats: Naive subsets were similarly diverse, while memory CD8+ repertoires were much less diverse.

Turning to this clonotype: Its target is not known.

TRB cDNA libraries were made by UMI-labeled 5' RACE. TCRdb re-called the 5' RACE reads, yielding one record per CDR3 amino acid sequence without DNA. The listing records tens of thousands of distinct CDR3 sequences. The source material was memory CD8+ T cells from blood. The source is a human donor in good health. Some clones in this sample may be carry-over from other donors' samples.

CDR3 in amino acids: CASSLDGGPGETQYF. The V gene is TRBV5-5, the J gene TRBJ2-5; without DNA, the TCRdb call of TRBD2 cannot be checked. The CDR3 spans 15 residues. Germline CDR1 and CDR2: SGHKS and YYEKEE (reference sequence).